Below, 14 T cell receptor beta chains from the same sample are listed, as sequenced in a study of cytomegalovirus exposure and HLA in healthy donors (dated by TCRdb to about 2017). Library preparation was by the immunoSEQ multiplex PCR assay. The multiplex PCR relied on a mix of 60 forward primers for TCR Vbeta segments and 13 reverse primers for TCR Jbeta segments. Held by TCRdb, this immuneACCESS table contains in-frame sequences only and omits some clones. Under half of the omission traces to an unresolved V gene where checked; the cause of the rest is unknown. The sample table shows some 140,000 clones, and 60% to 85% are seen once. The ten largest clones represent about 1.7% of the sample. Input material: PBMCs. The receptors shown here come from a female donor in good health and CMV-seropositive.

This clone occurred once. The gene calls are TRBV14 and TRBJ2-3; possibly TRBD2 for D (6 bases). Trimming removed 0 bases at V and 1 base at J, with 20 bases between. The CDR3 has 19 residues. Per the germline V gene, CDR1 is SGHDN and CDR2 is FVKESK. The CDR3 DNA follows: TGTGCCAGCAGCCAAGATCTGTTTCGAACGGGAGCAGGCACAGATACGCAGTATTTT. It specifies CASSQDLFRTGAGTDTQYF.

The chain recombines TRBV5-6 with TRBJ2-3, with D possibly matching TRBD2 (6 bases). Germline values: CDR1 SGHDT, CDR2 YYEEEE. The length of the CDR3 is 15 residues. The V end was cut by 2 bases, the J end by 3 bases, with 13 bases between. The CDR3 sequence: CASSLTDYTTDTQYF. The CDR3 DNA reads TGTGCCAGCAGCTTAACGGACTATACGACAGATACGCAGTATTTT.

The chain recombines TRBV28 with TRBJ2-3; possibly TRBD1 for D (6 bases). CDR3 length equals 16 residues. V dropped 5 bases and J dropped 4 bases, with 19 bases sitting between them. Per germline, CDR1 MDHEN and CDR2 SYDVKM. CDR3 nucleotide sequence: TGTGCCAGCAGTCCAGTGACGGGACACGCCGCAGATACGCAGTATTTT. This translates into CASSPVTGHAADTQYF.

This rearrangement joins TRBV6-5 to TRBJ2-7; possible D gene TRBD2, 6 bases. Germline CDR1 is MNHEY and CDR2 is SVGAGI. Trimming removed 6 bases at V and 1 base at J, with 13 bases between. The CDR3 extends over 14 amino acids. The CDR3: CASRPGLISYEQYF. The CDR3 nucleotides are TGTGCCAGCAGGCCCGGACTAATTTCCTACGAGCAGTACTTC.

The chain joins TRBV12-5 to TRBJ2-1, with 7 bases aligning to TRBD1. The germline CDR1 and CDR2 sequences are LGHNT and FRNRAP. V lost 2 bases and J lost 9; bases outside the gene matches: 10. CDR3 length: 15 residues. For the CDR3, the DNA is TGTGCTAGTGGTTTGCTTCTAGACAGGGCGGGTGAGCAGTTCTTC. Translating gives CASGLLLDRAGEQFF.

The chain recombines TRBV29-1 with TRBJ2-2; possibly TRBD1 for D (5 bases). V was clipped by 6 bases and J by 7 bases, with 12 bases between them. CDR3 length equals 12 residues. Germline V gene sequence: CDR1 SQVTM, CDR2 ANQGSEA. The CDR3 DNA follows: TGCAGCGTGACAGCCCCGGGCGGGGAGCTGTTTTTT. This translates into CSVTAPGGELFF.

The chain links TRBV27 to TRBJ2-5, with D possibly being TRBD2 (5 bases). CDR1 and CDR2 from the germline V gene are MNHEY and SMNVEV (reference sequence). The CDR3 loop spans 16 amino acids. The ends were cut back, 3 bases at V and 1 base at J, with 15 bases in the middle. Here the CDR3 DNA reads TGTGCCAGCAGTTTTTTGGGGAGTCAAGGCCAAGAGACCCAGTACTTC. This codes for CASSFLGSQGQETQYF.

This clone was detected only once. The CDR3 DNA is TGCGCCAGGGAAAAGGACAGGGAGTACGAGCAGTACTTC. It specifies CAREKDREYEQYF. The rearrangement uses TRBV23-1 and TRBJ2-7; 8 bases line up with TRBD1. TRBV23-1 is known as an ORF, though its function is uncertain. Unmatched junction bases numbered 8, after V lost 9 bases and J lost 4 bases. The CDR3 totals 13 residues.

V and J are TRBV11-2 and TRBJ2-2; 8 bases match TRBD1. The J segment lost 7 bases and the V segment lost 1 base, leaving 8 bases of the junction unmatched. This CDR3 spans 16 amino acids. Germline CDR1 SGHAT, CDR2 FQNNGV. CDR3 DNA: TGTGCCAGCAGCTTAGTTGGGCAGGGGGCTGGCGGGGAGCTGTTTTTT. Translated: CASSLVGQGAGGELFF.

The sample holds a few counts of this clone. The chain employs TRBV2 and TRBJ1-3; D uncertain. V gave up 6 bases and J gave up 3 bases, with 9 bases separating them. Per the germline V gene, CDR1 is SNHLY and CDR2 is FYNNEI. The length of the CDR3 is 13 residues. CDR3 DNA sequence: TGTGCCAGCAGGTTACTATTTGGAAACACCATATATTTT. Translating it yields CASRLLFGNTIYF.

This clone turned up a few times. J is TRBJ1-4 and V is TRBV29-1, with no clear D. V was pared by 6 bases and J by 4 bases, with 9 bases between. The length of the CDR3 is 12 residues. Germline CDR1 SQVTM, CDR2 ANQGSEA. The CDR3 protein is CSVGGFNEKLFF. The CDR3 DNA sequence: TGCAGCGTCGGAGGGTTTAATGAAAAACTGTTTTTT.

The chain links TRBV4-2 to TRBJ1-5; D is undetermined. Germline CDR1 reads LGHNA; CDR2 reads YNFKEQ. V was shortened by 0 bases and J by 1 base, with 7 bases between the two germline ends. This CDR3 has 15 amino acids. Here the CDR3 reads CASSQETESNQPQHF. The CDR3 nucleotides are TGTGCCAGCAGCCAAGAAACGGAGAGCAATCAGCCCCAGCATTTT.

This clone has only a few counts. CDR3 region: CASTWGGQAEKLFF. In DNA, the CDR3 is TGTGCCAGCACTTGGGGGGGCCAGGCTGAAAAACTGTTTTTT. This chain connects TRBV6-1 to TRBJ1-4; D perhaps matches TRBD1 (6 bases). Per the germline V gene, CDR1 is MNHNS and CDR2 is SASEGT. V gave up 7 bases and J gave up 7 bases, with 16 bases separating them. The CDR3 contains 14 residues.

This sequence joins TRBV6-1 and TRBJ2-6; possibly TRBD1 for D (6 bases). Germline lookup yields CDR1 MNHNS and CDR2 SASEGT. The CDR3 sequence is 15 residues long. V lost 4 bases to trimming and J lost 0 bases, with 7 bases between them. CDR3 DNA sequence: TGTGCCAGCAGTGGGGGGCGCTCTGGGGCCAACGTCCTGACTTTC. It yields the protein CASSGGRSGANVLTF.